In its sample, the clone carrying this T cell receptor (beta chain) was seen a few times. An end of the junction differs from the germline gene, which may be a read error. This CDR3 contains 19 residues. Germline lookup yields CDR1 MGHRA and CDR2 YSYEKL. This entry belongs to a study of tumor-infiltrating lymphocytes in primary liver carcinoma. The investigators made TCR beta cDNA from around 530 ng total RNA, using a constant-region primer. Slightly modified ARM-PCR, run as three nested multiplex PCR rounds, produced the TCR beta libraries. Forward primers for TRBV1-TRBV30 and a C-beta reverse primer served the first two PCR rounds, at about 10 cycles each. TCRdb redid the calling of the multiplex PCR reads with MiXCR, one entry per CDR3 protein. The sample contains roughly 20,000 distinct CDR3 sequences, over 65% of which appear only once. DNA and RNA were both co-extracted from approximately 22-30 mg of bulk tissue that had not been sorted. Surgeons resected the patients' primary liver carcinomas.

The sequenced sample was liver tumor tissue from sampling region 1. The subset: tumor region T1, superior pole. This chain connects TRBV4-1 to TRBJ2-6; TRBD1 matches at 7 bases. The clonotype comes from a man aged 35 to 55 with primary liver carcinoma and hepatitis B virus infection. CDR3 DNA: TGCGCCAGCGGCGTCCGGGACAGCGTACCCCACTCTAGGGCCAACGTCCTGACTTTC. Translation gives CASGVRDSVPHSRANVLTF.